This TCR beta chain comes out of a study of OX40 agonist ivuxolimab in advanced cancers. Produced via immunoSEQ multiplex PCR; TCRdb's table is partial and in-frame only. This sample carries tens of thousands of clones, approximately 90% of them seen once, and the ten largest clones take roughly 1.3%. This TCR came from an adult with an advanced solid tumor such as melanoma, head and neck, liver or kidney cancer. This material consisted of CD4+ or CD8+ T cells sorted from blood, taken in a trial of the OX40 agonist ivuxolimab.

Here the CDR3 reads CAWSGGNQETQYF. Written as DNA, the CDR3 is TGTGCCTGGAGTGGCGGGAACCAAGAGACCCAGTACTTC. The rearrangement joins TRBV30 to TRBJ2-5; D may be TRBD2 (6 bases). The CDR3 sequence is 13 residues long. In germline, CDR1 is GTSNPN, CDR2 SVGIG (reference sequence). Trimming pared 1 base from V and 0 bases from J, leaving 6 bases between.